The sequence of this T cell receptor beta chain was determined in a study of beta chain features in type 1 diabetes. Study observations and caveats: Although PCR might favor shorter templates, it would do so equally in patients and controls.

The sample holds one count of this clone. Its antigen is not identified. The authors reverse transcribed all of the isolated RNA, so sequencing captured expressed TCRB transcripts. There were 3 million to 4 million reads on average in the naive, central memory and regulatory T cell samples. This table comes from immunoSEQ multiplex PCR, and its TCRdb copy is limited to in-frame clones, with some not included. The sample lists 400,000 to 450,000 clones; roughly 13% were seen once. Material: naive CD4+ T cells from blood. The clonotype was recovered from a man aged 30 to 39 in good health.

The CDR3 coding sequence is TGTGCCAGCAGCTTAGGTCGACAGGGGGTATGGGATACGCAGTATTTT. It codes for CASSLGRQGVWDTQYF. The V gene is TRBV7-6, the J gene TRBJ2-3; 9 bases map to TRBD1. Germline V gene data show CDR1 as SGHVS and CDR2 as FNYEAQ. The CDR3 spans 16 residues. Trimming at V came to 1 base and at J to 6 bases, leaving 8 bases not matched to a gene.